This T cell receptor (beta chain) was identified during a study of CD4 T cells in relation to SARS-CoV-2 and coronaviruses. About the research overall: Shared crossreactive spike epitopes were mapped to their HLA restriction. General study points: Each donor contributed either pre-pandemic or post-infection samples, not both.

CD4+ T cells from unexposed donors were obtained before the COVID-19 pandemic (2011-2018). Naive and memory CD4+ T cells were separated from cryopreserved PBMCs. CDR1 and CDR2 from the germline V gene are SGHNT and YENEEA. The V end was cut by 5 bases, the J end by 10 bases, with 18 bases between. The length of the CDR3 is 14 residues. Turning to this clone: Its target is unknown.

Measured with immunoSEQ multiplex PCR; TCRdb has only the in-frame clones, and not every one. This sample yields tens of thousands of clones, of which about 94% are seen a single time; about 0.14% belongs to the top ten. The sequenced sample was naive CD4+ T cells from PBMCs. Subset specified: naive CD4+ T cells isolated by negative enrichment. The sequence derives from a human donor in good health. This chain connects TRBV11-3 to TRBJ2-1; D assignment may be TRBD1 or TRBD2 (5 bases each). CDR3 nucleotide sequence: TGTGCCAGCAGCGGGGACGGCCGAGACTCAGAGCAGTTCTTC. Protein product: CASSGDGRDSEQFF.